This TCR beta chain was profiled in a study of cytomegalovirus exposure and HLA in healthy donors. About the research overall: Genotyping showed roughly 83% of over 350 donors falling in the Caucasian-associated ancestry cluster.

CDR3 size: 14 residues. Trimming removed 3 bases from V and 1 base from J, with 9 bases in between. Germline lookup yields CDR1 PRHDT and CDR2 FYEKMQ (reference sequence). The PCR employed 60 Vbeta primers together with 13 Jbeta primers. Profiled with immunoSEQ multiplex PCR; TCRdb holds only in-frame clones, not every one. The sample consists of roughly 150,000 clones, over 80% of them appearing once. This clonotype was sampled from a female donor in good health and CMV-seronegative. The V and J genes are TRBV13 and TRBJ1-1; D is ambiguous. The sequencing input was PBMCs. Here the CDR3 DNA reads TGTGCCAGCAGCTTCTTTCGGAGGAACACTGAAGCTTTCTTT. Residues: CASSFFRRNTEAFF.